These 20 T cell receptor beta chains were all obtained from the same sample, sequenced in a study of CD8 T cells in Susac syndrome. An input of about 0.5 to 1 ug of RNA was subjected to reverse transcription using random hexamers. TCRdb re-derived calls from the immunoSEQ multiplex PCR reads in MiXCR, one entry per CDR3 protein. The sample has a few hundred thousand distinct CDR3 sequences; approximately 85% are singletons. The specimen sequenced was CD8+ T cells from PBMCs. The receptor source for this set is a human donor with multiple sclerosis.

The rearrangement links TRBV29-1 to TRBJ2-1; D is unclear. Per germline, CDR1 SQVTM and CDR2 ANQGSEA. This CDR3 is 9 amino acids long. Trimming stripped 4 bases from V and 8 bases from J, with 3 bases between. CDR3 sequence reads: CSVGHEQFF. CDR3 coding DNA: TGCAGCGTTGGGCATGAGCAGTTCTTC.

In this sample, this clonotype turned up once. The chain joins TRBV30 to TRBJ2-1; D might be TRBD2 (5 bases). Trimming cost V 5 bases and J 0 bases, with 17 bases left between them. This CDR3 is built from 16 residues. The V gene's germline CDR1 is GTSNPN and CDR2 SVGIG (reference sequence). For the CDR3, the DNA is TGTGCCTGGGCCGCCTCGACTACGAGCTCCTACAATGAGCAGTTCTTC. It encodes CAWAASTTSSYNEQFF.

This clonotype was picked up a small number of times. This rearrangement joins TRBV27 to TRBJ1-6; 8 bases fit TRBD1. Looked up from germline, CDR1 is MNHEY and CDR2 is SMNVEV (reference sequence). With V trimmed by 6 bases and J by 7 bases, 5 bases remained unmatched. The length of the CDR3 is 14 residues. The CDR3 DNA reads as TGTGCCAGCAGCTTGACAGGGGTAAATTCACCCCTCCACTTT. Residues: CASSLTGVNSPLHF.

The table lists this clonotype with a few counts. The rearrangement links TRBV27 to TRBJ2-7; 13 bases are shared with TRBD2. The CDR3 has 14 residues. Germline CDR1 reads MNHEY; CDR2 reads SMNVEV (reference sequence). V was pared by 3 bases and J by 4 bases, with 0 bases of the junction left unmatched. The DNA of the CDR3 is TGTGCCAGCAGTTTGACTAGCGGGAGGTACGAGCAGTACTTC. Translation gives CASSLTSGRYEQYF.

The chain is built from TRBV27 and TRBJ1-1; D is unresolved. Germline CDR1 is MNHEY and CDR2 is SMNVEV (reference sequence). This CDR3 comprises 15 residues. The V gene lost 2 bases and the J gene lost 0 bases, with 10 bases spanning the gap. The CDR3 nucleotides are TGTGCCAGCAGTTTACTCTCCGCTATGAACACTGAAGCTTTCTTT. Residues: CASSLLSAMNTEAFF.

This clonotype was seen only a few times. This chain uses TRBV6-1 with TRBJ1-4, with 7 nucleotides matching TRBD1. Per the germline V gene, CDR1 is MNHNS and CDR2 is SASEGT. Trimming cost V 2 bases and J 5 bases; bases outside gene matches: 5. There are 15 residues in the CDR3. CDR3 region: CASSEFWDRNEKLFF. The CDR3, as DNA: TGTGCCAGCAGTGAATTCTGGGACAGAAATGAAAAACTGTTTTTT.

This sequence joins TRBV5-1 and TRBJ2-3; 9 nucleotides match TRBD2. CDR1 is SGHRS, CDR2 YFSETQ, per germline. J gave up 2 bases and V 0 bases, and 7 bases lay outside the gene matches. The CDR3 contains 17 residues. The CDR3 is CASSLESSGALTDTQYF. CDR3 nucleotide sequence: TGCGCCAGCAGCTTGGAATCTAGCGGGGCCCTCACAGATACGCAGTATTTT.

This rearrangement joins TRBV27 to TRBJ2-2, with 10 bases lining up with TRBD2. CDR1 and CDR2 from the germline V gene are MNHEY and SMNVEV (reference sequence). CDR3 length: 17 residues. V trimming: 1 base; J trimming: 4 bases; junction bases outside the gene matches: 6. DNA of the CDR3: TGTGCCAGCAGTTTATGGACTAGCGGAGACGGCACCGGGGAGCTGTTTTTT. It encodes CASSLWTSGDGTGELFF.

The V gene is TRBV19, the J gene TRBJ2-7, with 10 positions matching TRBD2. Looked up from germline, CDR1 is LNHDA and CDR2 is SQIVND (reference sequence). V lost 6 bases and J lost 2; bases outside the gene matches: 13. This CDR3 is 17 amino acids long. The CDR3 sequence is CASSLDASGSVTYEQYF. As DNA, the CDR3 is TGTGCCAGTAGCCTAGACGCTAGCGGGAGTGTAACCTACGAGCAGTACTTC.

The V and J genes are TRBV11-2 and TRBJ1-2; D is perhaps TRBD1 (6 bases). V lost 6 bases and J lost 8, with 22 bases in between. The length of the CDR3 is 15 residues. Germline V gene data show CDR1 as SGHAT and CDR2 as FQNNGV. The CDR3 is CASSFGDRDIFGYTF. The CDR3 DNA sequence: TGTGCCAGCAGTTTCGGAGACCGGGACATCTTCGGCTACACCTTC.

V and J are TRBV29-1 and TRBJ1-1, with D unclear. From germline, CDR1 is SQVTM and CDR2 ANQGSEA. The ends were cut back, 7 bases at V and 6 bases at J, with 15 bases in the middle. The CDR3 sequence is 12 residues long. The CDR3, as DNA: TGCAGCGCCCTAGGGTGGGTTCCTGAAGCTTTCTTT. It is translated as CSALGWVPEAFF.

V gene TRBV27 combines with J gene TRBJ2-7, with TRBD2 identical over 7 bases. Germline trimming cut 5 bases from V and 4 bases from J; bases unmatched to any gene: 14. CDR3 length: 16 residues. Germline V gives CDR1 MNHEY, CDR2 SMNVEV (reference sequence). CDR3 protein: CASSQTGGEWFYEQYF. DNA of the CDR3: TGTGCCAGCAGTCAAACTGGGGGGGAGTGGTTTTACGAGCAGTACTTC.

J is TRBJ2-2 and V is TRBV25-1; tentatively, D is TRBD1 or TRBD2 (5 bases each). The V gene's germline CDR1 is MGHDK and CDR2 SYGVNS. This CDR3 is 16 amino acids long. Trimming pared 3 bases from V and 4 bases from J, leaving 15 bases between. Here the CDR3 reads CASSERVEGTTGELFF. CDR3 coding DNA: TGTGCCAGCAGTGAGAGAGTAGAGGGGACCACCGGGGAGCTGTTTTTT. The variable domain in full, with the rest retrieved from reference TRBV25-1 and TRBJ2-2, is EADIYQTPRYLVIGTGKKITLECSQTMGHDKMYWYQQDPGMELHLIHYSYGVNSTEKGDLSSESTVSRIRTEHFPLTLESARPSHTSQYLCASSERVEGTTGELFFGEGSRLTVL.

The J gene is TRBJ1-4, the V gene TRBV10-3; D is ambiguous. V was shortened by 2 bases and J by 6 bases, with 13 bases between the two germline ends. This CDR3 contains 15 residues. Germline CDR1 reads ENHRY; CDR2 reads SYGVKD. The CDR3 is CAISERTEPYEKLFF. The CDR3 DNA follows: TGTGCCATCAGTGAGCGAACGGAGCCTTATGAAAAACTGTTTTTT.

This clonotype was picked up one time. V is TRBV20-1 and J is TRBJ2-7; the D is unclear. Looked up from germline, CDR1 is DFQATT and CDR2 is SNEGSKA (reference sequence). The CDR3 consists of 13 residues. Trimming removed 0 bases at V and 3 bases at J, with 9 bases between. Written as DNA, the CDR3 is TGCAGTGCTAGAGAGGAATCCCGCTACGAGCAGTACTTC. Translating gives CSAREESRYEQYF.

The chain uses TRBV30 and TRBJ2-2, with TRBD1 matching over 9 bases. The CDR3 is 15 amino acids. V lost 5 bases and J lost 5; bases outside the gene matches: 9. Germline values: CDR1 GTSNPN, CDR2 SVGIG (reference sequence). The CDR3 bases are TGTGCCTGGGGCAGGGGACAGGGAATAACCGGGGAGCTGTTTTTT. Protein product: CAWGRGQGITGELFF.

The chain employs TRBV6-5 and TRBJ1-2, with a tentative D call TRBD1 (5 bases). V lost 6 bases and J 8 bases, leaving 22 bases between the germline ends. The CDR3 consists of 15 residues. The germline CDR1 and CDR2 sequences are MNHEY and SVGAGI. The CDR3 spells CASSAFGAVFRGYTF. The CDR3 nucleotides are TGTGCCAGCAGCGCTTTTGGGGCAGTCTTCCGGGGCTACACCTTC.

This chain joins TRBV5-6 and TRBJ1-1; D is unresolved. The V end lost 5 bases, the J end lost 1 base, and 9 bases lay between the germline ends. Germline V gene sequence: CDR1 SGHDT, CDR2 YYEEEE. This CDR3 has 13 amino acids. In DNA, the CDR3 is TGTGCCAGCAGAAGACTGGAGAACACTGAAGCTTTCTTT. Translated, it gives CASRRLENTEAFF. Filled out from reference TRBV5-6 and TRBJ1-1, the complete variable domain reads DAGVTQSPTHLIKTRGQQVTLRCSPKSGHDTVSWYQQALGQGPQFIFQYYEEEERQRGNFPDRFSGHQFPNYSSELNVNALLLGDSALYLCASRRLENTEAFFGQGTRLTVV.

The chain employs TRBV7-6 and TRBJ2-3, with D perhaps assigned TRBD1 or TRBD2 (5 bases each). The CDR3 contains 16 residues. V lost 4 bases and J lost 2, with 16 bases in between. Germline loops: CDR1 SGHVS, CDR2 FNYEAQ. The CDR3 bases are TGTGCCAGCAGCTCATCCGGGACGGGATTCACAGATACGCAGTATTTT. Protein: CASSSSGTGFTDTQYF.

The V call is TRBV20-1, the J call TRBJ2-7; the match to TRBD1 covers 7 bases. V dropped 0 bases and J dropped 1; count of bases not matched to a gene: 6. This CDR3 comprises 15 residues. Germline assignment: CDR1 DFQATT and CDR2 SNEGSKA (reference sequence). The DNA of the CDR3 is TGCAGTGCTAGAGATATCGGGACAGAGTCCTACGAGCAGTACTTC. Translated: CSARDIGTESYEQYF.